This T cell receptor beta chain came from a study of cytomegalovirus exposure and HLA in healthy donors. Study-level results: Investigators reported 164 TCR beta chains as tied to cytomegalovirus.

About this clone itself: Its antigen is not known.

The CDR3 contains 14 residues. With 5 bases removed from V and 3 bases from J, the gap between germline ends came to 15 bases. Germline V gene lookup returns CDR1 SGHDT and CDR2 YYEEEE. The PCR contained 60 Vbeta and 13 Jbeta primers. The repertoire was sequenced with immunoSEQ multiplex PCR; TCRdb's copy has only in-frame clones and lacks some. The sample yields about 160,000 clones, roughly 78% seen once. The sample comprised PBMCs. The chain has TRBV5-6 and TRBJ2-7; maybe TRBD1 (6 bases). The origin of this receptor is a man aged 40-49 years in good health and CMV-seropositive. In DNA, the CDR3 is TGTGCCAGCAGTTCTGGGACACCTCGCTACGAGCAGTACTTC. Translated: CASSSGTPRYEQYF.